Each of the 12 T cell receptor beta chains below was sequenced from the same sample in a study of blood T cell repertoires in COVID-19. The protocol was immunoSEQ multiplex PCR, while the TCRdb copy is restricted to in-frame clones and leaves out a portion. This table holds roughly 180,000 clones, around 85% found once. Source material: peripheral blood. These receptors were taken from a man in his fifties or sixties who had recovered from COVID-19.

The chain employs TRBV18 and TRBJ2-7; D may be TRBD2 (5 bases). The ends were cut back, 5 bases at V and 5 bases at J, with 22 bases in the middle. CDR3 length: 16 residues. Per the germline V gene, CDR1 is KGHSH and CDR2 is LQKENI. CDR3 bases: TGTGCCAGCTCATCTATCAGCGGTGCAGGTTTGCACGAGCAGTACTTC. Amino acids: CASSSISGAGLHEQYF.

This clone was detected once. This sequence joins TRBV4-3 and TRBJ1-1, with a possible D match to TRBD1 (6 bases). The CDR3 consists of 16 residues. Germline V CDR1 and CDR2: LGHNA, YSLEER. V was cut by 1 base and J by 3 bases, with 15 bases left in between. DNA of the CDR3: TGCGCCAGCAGCCAAGGGGTGGGGGGGACATACACTGAAGCTTTCTTT. It specifies CASSQGVGGTYTEAFF.

The chain carries TRBV7-2 and TRBJ2-4; 9 bases align to TRBD2. Germline CDR1 SGHTA, CDR2 FQGNSA. This CDR3 has 17 amino acids. Trimming removed 3 bases from V and 1 base from J; junction bases left unmatched: 7. The CDR3 loop reads CASSFSGGTGAKNIQYF. The CDR3 DNA reads as TGTGCCAGCAGCTTCAGCGGGGGGACCGGGGCCAAAAACATTCAGTACTTC.

This CDR3 is CASSFLGYYGYTF. The CDR3 nucleotides read TGTGCCAGCAGCTTTCTTGGCTACTATGGCTACACCTTC. The chain couples TRBV6-5 to TRBJ1-2; D is ambiguous. The CDR3 loop spans 13 amino acids. V lost 6 bases, J lost 3 bases, and 11 bases lay in between. Germline CDR1 is MNHEY and CDR2 is SVGAGI.

The chain uses TRBV4-1 and TRBJ2-5; D gene ambiguous. Germline V gene lookup returns CDR1 MGHRA and CDR2 YSYEKL. The V and J ends lost 1 base and 2 bases respectively, with 8 bases between them. The CDR3 totals 14 residues. In nucleotides, the CDR3 is TGCGCCAGCAGCCAAGTGACAAGACAAGAGACCCAGTACTTC. Translation gives CASSQVTRQETQYF.

The chain recombines TRBV6-5 with TRBJ1-2, with TRBD1 matching over 7 bases. Trimming cost V 8 bases and J 6 bases; bases outside gene matches: 12. Germline V CDR1 and CDR2: MNHEY, SVGAGI. There are 14 residues in the CDR3. CDR3 nucleotides: TGTGCCAGCCTCACCATGACAGGGTGGAATGGCTACACCTTC. It is translated as CASLTMTGWNGYTF.

This rearrangement joins TRBV5-1 to TRBJ1-4; 8 bases are shared with TRBD1. The CDR3 consists of 15 residues. From germline, CDR1 is SGHRS and CDR2 YFSETQ. V dropped 4 bases and J dropped 5; count of bases not matched to a gene: 7. In DNA, the CDR3 is TGCGCCAGCAGCCGTGGACAGGGCCAAAATGAAAAACTGTTTTTT. Amino acids: CASSRGQGQNEKLFF.

The chain is built from TRBV28 and TRBJ1-1; perhaps TRBD1 as D (5 bases). This CDR3 has 16 residues. The germline V gene encodes CDR1 MDHEN and CDR2 SYDVKM. Trimming pared 2 bases from V and 0 bases from J, leaving 13 bases between. CDR3 nucleotide sequence: TGTGCCAGCAGTTTACGGGGGGGGACGGTGAACACTGAAGCTTTCTTT. Amino acid sequence: CASSLRGGTVNTEAFF.

This sequence joins TRBV7-9 and TRBJ1-5; perhaps TRBD1 as D (5 bases). With 3 bases removed from V and 10 bases from J, the gap between germline ends came to 22 bases. CDR3 size: 16 residues. From germline, CDR1 is SEHNR and CDR2 FQNEAQ (reference sequence). As DNA, the CDR3 is TGTGCCAGCAGCTTTGGAGGGGCGGGTAGGCCAGATCCCCAGCATTTT. Translated: CASSFGGAGRPDPQHF.

The V and J genes are TRBV19 and TRBJ1-2; D is ambiguous. Trimming stripped 7 bases from V and 3 bases from J, with 9 bases between. CDR1 is LNHDA and CDR2 is SQIVND in the germline V gene (reference sequence). This CDR3 is 12 amino acids long. The CDR3 reads CASMIRDYGYTF. CDR3 DNA sequence: TGTGCCAGTATGATACGGGACTATGGCTACACCTTC.

The chain combines TRBV5-4 with TRBJ2-5, with D perhaps TRBD1 (5 bases). Trimming shortened V by 0 bases and J by 2 bases, and 14 bases separated the two germline ends. The CDR3 has 16 residues. Per the germline V gene, CDR1 is SGHNT and CDR2 is YYREEE (reference sequence). This CDR3 is CASSLGLTEPQETQYF. The CDR3 coding sequence is TGTGCCAGCAGCTTGGGATTGACAGAACCTCAAGAGACCCAGTACTTC.

The genes are TRBV9 and TRBJ2-4; a weak D match, TRBD2 (5 bases). Germline lookup yields CDR1 SGDLS and CDR2 YYNGEE. This CDR3 is 17 amino acids long. The V and J ends lost 4 bases and 2 bases respectively, with 19 bases between them. CDR3 amino acids: CASSPTDGVLTKNIQYF. The CDR3 DNA sequence: TGTGCCAGCAGCCCCACGGACGGGGTTCTAACCAAAAACATTCAGTACTTC.